This T cell receptor beta chain was observed in a study of Ad26.COV2.S vaccination and SARS-CoV-2 variants. Treatment given: 15 to 20 received Ad26.COV2.S at low or high dose, single or two shots; about 5 received placebo; per-sample allocation not given. Samples came from day 63 after the first vaccine or placebo injection. The protocol was immunoSEQ multiplex PCR, while the TCRdb copy is restricted to in-frame clones and leaves out a portion. The data contain around 450,000 clones, roughly 91% of them singletons. The germline CDR1 and CDR2 sequences are LGHNA and YSLEER. V lost 0 bases and J 4 bases, leaving 10 bases between the germline ends. This CDR3 is built from 15 residues.

The sample in question was peripheral blood, obtained in a trial of Ad26.COV2.S vaccine versus placebo. This TCR derives from a person between 18 and 65 years old who received the Ad26.COV2.S COVID-19 vaccine or a placebo. The rearrangement joins TRBV4-3 to TRBJ2-1; D not resolved. CDR3 sequence: CASSQDYLSYNEQFF. Here the CDR3 DNA reads TGCGCCAGCAGCCAAGACTACCTATCATACAATGAGCAGTTCTTC.